Listed below are T cell receptor beta chains from one sample, sequenced in a study of control samples from healthy donors and cancer patients. TCRdb keeps only in-frame clones here, not all; method: immunoSEQ multiplex PCR. The top ten clones hold more than 1.3% of a sample with 150,000 to 200,000 clones, about nine tenths of them seen once. Sequencing was done on a sample of blood. The receptors were sampled from a woman in her thirties in good health. The CDR3 runs from the conserved cysteine through the conserved F or W. D genes are given only for firm matches. Not every row has a clone size; where given, it reads once, few, many or a size class.

TRBJ2-3	NA	NA	12	TRBV28	CASSWGRDTQYF	TGTGCCAGCAGTTGGGGCAGAGATACGCAGTATTTT
TRBJ1-1	NA	TRBD1	15	TRBV5-8	CASSLGDRGNTEAFF	TGTGCCAGCAGCTTGGGGGACAGAGGGAACACTGAAGCTTTCTTT
TRBJ1-4	NA	TRBD1	16	TRBV3-1/TRBV3-2	CASSQGTGDGSEKLFF	TGTGCCAGCAGCCAAGGTACAGGGGATGGGAGTGAAAAACTGTTTTTT
TRBJ2-3	NA	TRBD2	15	TRBV4-2	CASSGTSGGADTQYF	TGTGCCAGCAGCGGGACTAGCGGGGGGGCAGATACGCAGTATTTT
TRBJ2-7	NA	NA	13	TRBV5-5	CASSPGRGYEQYF	TGTGCCAGCAGCCCGGGAAGGGGCTACGAGCAGTACTTC
TRBJ2-7	once	TRBD2	14	TRBV7-8	CASSLSGSAYEQYF	TGTGCCAGCAGTCTTAGCGGGAGCGCGTACGAGCAGTACTTC
TRBJ1-2	NA	TRBD1	13	TRBV11-1	CASSLGRGTGYTF	TGTGCCAGCAGCTTAGGCAGGGGGACTGGCTACACCTTC
TRBJ2-7	NA	TRBD1	14	TRBV27	CASRGTASSYEQYF	TGTGCCAGCAGGGGGACAGCTAGCTCCTACGAGCAGTACTTC
TRBJ2-5	NA	TRBD1	14	TRBV29-1	CSSRDRGYQETQYF	TGCAGCTCCAGGGACAGGGGGTACCAAGAGACCCAGTACTTC
TRBJ2-1	NA	NA	16	TRBV13	CASSFGETRWGNEQFF	TGTGCCAGCAGCTTTGGGGAGACTAGGTGGGGCAATGAGCAGTTCTTC
TRBJ1-5	NA	TRBD1	15	TRBV19	CASSMDRGGNQPQHF	TGTGCCAGTAGTATGGACAGGGGCGGGAATCAGCCCCAGCATTTT
TRBJ2-2	NA	TRBD2	21	TRBV3-1/TRBV3-2	CASSQDLGSSSGSLAPGELFF	TGTGCCAGCAGCCAAGATTTGGGTTCGTCTAGCGGGAGTTTAGCACCGGGGGAGCTGTTTTTT
TRBJ1-2	NA	NA	12	TRBV28	CASSYVSYGYTF	TGTGCCAGCAGTTATGTATCCTATGGCTACACCTTC
TRBJ1-3	NA	NA	16	TRBV7-2	CASSSPGPRSGNTIYF	TGTGCCAGCAGCTCCCCGGGACCGCGCTCTGGAAACACCATATATTTT
TRBJ2-3	NA	NA	13	TRBV6-2/TRBV6-3	CASSLLSTDTQYF	TGTGCCAGCAGCCTCCTCAGCACAGATACGCAGTATTTT
TRBJ1-6	NA	NA	17	TRBV7-2	CASSLISRGTYNSPLHF	TGTGCCAGCAGCTTAATTTCCAGGGGAACCTATAATTCACCCCTCCACTTT
TRBJ2-1	NA	TRBD2	15	TRBV19	CASSPAGGPYNEQFF	TGTGCCAGTAGTCCAGCGGGAGGGCCCTACAATGAGCAGTTCTTC
TRBJ2-2	few	NA	14	TRBV5-4	CASSLVGEDGELFF	TGTGCCAGCAGCTTGGTAGGGGAGGACGGGGAGCTGTTTTTT
TRBJ2-3	NA	TRBD2	14	TRBV6-2/TRBV6-3	CASSTSGGTDTQYF	TGTGCCAGCAGCACTAGCGGGGGCACAGATACGCAGTATTTT
TRBJ2-2	NA	TRBD1	15	TRBV9	CASSVGGGAGGELFF	TGTGCCAGCAGCGTAGGAGGGGGCGCGGGCGGGGAGCTGTTTTTT
TRBJ2-2	NA	NA	12	TRBV19	CASSRYTGELFF	TGTGCCAGTTCCAGGTACACCGGGGAGCTGTTTTTT
TRBJ1-5	NA	TRBD1	13	TRBV6-6	CASSWTGIQPQHF	TGTGCCAGCAGCTGGACAGGGATTCAGCCCCAGCATTTT
TRBJ1-1	NA	NA	14	TRBV10-1	CASSARGQNTEAFF	TGCGCCAGCAGTGCCCGGGGGCAGAACACTGAAGCTTTCTTT
TRBJ2-5	NA	NA	13	TRBV19	CASSIIRGETQYF	TGTGCCAGTAGTATCATCCGGGGAGAGACCCAGTACTTC
TRBJ1-1	NA	NA	14	TRBV3-1/TRBV3-2	CASSQEGERTEAFF	TGTGCCAGCAGCCAAGAGGGGGAACGCACTGAAGCTTTCTTT
TRBJ1-6	NA	TRBD1	14	TRBV9	CASSAGTADSPLHF	TGTGCCAGCAGCGCCGGGACAGCGGATTCACCCCTCCACTTT
TRBJ1-6	NA	NA	16	TRBV6-6	CASSYSGQPYNSPLHF	TGTGCCAGCAGTTACTCGGGACAACCCTATAATTCACCCCTCCACTTT
TRBJ2-1	NA	NA	14	TRBV6-2/TRBV6-3	CASSYSTEGREQFF	TGTGCCAGCAGTTACTCGACAGAGGGCCGTGAGCAGTTCTTC
TRBJ2-7	NA	TRBD1	15	TRBV7-9	CASSFRDRGTYEQYF	TGTGCCAGCAGCTTCCGGGACAGGGGCACCTACGAGCAGTACTTC
TRBJ2-3	NA	NA	15	TRBV6-5	CASSYSTASTDTQYF	TGTGCCAGCAGTTACTCGACAGCTAGCACAGATACGCAGTATTTT
TRBJ2-5	NA	NA	14	TRBV5-6	CASRGRGSGETQYF	TGTGCCAGCAGGGGGAGGGGGAGTGGGGAGACCCAGTACTTC
TRBJ2-6	NA	NA	16	TRBV15	CATSSPLRSGANVLTF	TGTGCCACCAGCAGTCCTCTCCGCTCTGGGGCCAACGTCCTGACTTTC
TRBJ1-1	NA	NA	12	TRBV12-3/TRBV12-4	CASSFRVGEAFF	TGTGCCAGCAGTTTTAGGGTTGGGGAAGCTTTCTTT
TRBJ1-6	NA	NA	15	TRBV4-3	CASSQERRYNSPLHF	TGCGCCAGCAGCCAAGAGAGGCGGTATAATTCACCCCTCCACTTT
TRBJ1-1	NA	NA	13	TRBV6-1	CASSELRSTEAFF	TGTGCCAGCAGTGAATTGAGGAGCACTGAAGCTTTCTTT
TRBJ2-3	NA	TRBD2	18	TRBV7-9	CASSPAPSGGADADTQYF	TGTGCCAGCAGCCCCGCCCCTAGCGGGGGGGCTGACGCAGATACGCAGTATTTT
TRBJ2-1	NA	TRBD2	15	TRBV7-3	CASSATSGSYNEQFF	TGTGCCAGCAGCGCGACTAGCGGGAGTTACAATGAGCAGTTCTTC
TRBJ1-1	NA	NA	13	TRBV5-6	CASSWTGDWKAFF	TGTGCCAGCAGCTGGACGGGGGATTGGAAAGCTTTCTTT
TRBJ1-1	NA	NA	14	TRBV9	CASSVSPGNTEAFF	TGTGCCAGCAGCGTGTCCCCCGGGAACACTGAAGCTTTCTTT
TRBJ1-2	NA	NA	12	TRBV7-9	CASSSGYYGYTF	TGTGCCAGCAGCTCGGGATACTATGGCTACACCTTC
TRBJ1-3	NA	NA	14	TRBV6-5	CASSYGGSGNTIYF	TGTGCCAGCAGTTACGGCGGGTCTGGAAACACCATATATTTT
TRBJ2-6	NA	NA	15	TRBV6-4	CASSDPRSGANVLTF	TGTGCCAGCAGTGACCCCAGATCTGGGGCCAACGTCCTGACTTTC
TRBJ1-1	NA	TRBD1	15	TRBV19	CASSIPGGANTEAFF	TGTGCCAGTAGTATCCCAGGGGGGGCGAACACTGAAGCTTTCTTT
TRBJ2-3	NA	NA	16	TRBV5-5	CASSLGASLTTDTQYF	TGTGCCAGCAGCTTGGGGGCGAGTCTAACCACAGATACGCAGTATTTT
TRBJ1-1	NA	NA	13	TRBV3-1/TRBV3-2	CASSQVPDTEAFF	TGTGCCAGCAGCCAGGTCCCGGACACTGAAGCTTTCTTT
TRBJ2-7	NA	NA	14	TRBV3-1/TRBV3-2	CASSQGGGPYEQYF	TGTGCCAGCAGCCAAGGGGGGGGCCCCTACGAGCAGTACTTC